A single sample gave rise to the 10 T cell receptor beta chains below, sequenced in a study of control samples from healthy donors and cancer patients (dated by TCRdb to the early 2020s). The library was prepared using the immunoSEQ multiplex PCR assay. In its TCRdb copy, this immuneACCESS table keeps in-frame sequences only and misses some clones. Where compared with another copy, unresolved V genes explain less than half of these, and the others have no known cause. This sample gives 200,000 to 250,000 clones in total; just under 95% of them show up just once. The ten largest clones take up approximately 1.5% of the sample. The sequenced material came from blood. The receptors come from a man between 45 and 60 years old in good health.

The CDR3 DNA follows: TGTGCCAGCAGCTCGCGAGGCCGGGGGCTAGGCTATGGCTACACCTTC. Translated, it gives CASSSRGRGLGYGYTF. The chain links TRBV9 to TRBJ1-2; TRBD1 is a possible D gene (6 bases). Trimming pared 4 bases from V and 4 bases from J, leaving 20 bases between. The germline gives CDR1 SGDLS, CDR2 YYNGEE. This CDR3 is built from 16 residues.

The rearrangement uses TRBV27 and TRBJ1-2; a possible D gene is TRBD1 (6 bases). V shed 7 bases and J shed 10 bases, with 13 bases lying between them. The CDR3 extends over 11 amino acids. CDR1 is MNHEY and CDR2 is SMNVEV in the germline V gene (reference sequence). This chain's CDR3 is CASKNREAYTF. DNA for the CDR3: TGTGCCAGCAAAAACAGGGAGGCCTACACCTTC.

This rearrangement joins TRBV28 to TRBJ1-2, with 9 bases that match TRBD1. This CDR3 is built from 12 residues. Trimming removed 3 bases from V and 12 bases from J; junction bases left unmatched: 5. Germline CDR1 MDHEN, CDR2 SYDVKM. CDR3 bases: TGTGCCAGCAGTTTCCAGGGACAGGGCCACACCTTC. As protein: CASSFQGQGHTF.

The chain carries TRBV2 and TRBJ1-6; D perhaps matches TRBD1 (5 bases). Germline V gives CDR1 SNHLY, CDR2 FYNNEI. CDR3 size: 15 residues. The V end lost 4 bases, the J end lost 9 bases, and 16 bases lay between the germline ends. CDR3: CASSGRGEASSPLHF. The CDR3 coding sequence is TGTGCCAGCAGTGGAAGGGGCGAGGCAAGTTCACCCCTCCACTTT.

The V call is TRBV27, the J call TRBJ2-5; maybe TRBD2 (5 bases). Deletions cut 5 bases from V and 5 bases from J, with 12 bases between. The CDR3 is 13 amino acids. Germline V gene data show CDR1 as MNHEY and CDR2 as SMNVEV (reference sequence). This CDR3 reads CASSRTPWETQYF. The DNA of the CDR3 is TGTGCCAGCAGTCGGACTCCCTGGGAGACCCAGTACTTC.

The chain is built from TRBV19 and TRBJ2-7, with TRBD1 matching over 7 bases. Germline values: CDR1 LNHDA, CDR2 SQIVND (reference sequence). This CDR3 is built from 14 residues. The ends lost 5 bases at V and 4 bases at J; junction bases unmatched: 8. The CDR3 nucleotides are TGTGCCAGTAGTGAGACAGGGTTTAGGTACGAGCAGTACTTC. Translation: CASSETGFRYEQYF.

This chain connects TRBV3-1 (or the pseudogene TRBV3-2) to TRBJ1-6; 7 positions agree with TRBD1. Per germline, CDR1 LGHDT and CDR2 YNNKEL (reference sequence). Trimming took 4 bases from V and 10 from J; bases not matched to a gene: 10. This CDR3 is built from 15 residues. CDR3 DNA: TGTGCCAGCAGCCGGACAGGCTCGGTGAGCTCACCCCTCCACTTT. Amino acids: CASSRTGSVSSPLHF.

The gene calls are TRBV10-3 and TRBJ1-6; maybe TRBD1 (6 bases). The V end lost 3 bases, the J end lost 10 bases, and 16 bases lay between the germline ends. Germline V CDR1 and CDR2: ENHRY, SYGVKD. There are 15 residues in the CDR3. The CDR3 DNA reads as TGTGCCATCAGTGAAGGGGGGGCGGGTAACTCACCCCTCCACTTT. It specifies CAISEGGAGNSPLHF.

This chain links TRBV5-5 with TRBJ1-2, with a possible D match to TRBD1 (5 bases). The germline V gene encodes CDR1 SGHKS and CDR2 YYEKEE (reference sequence). V was pared by 4 bases and J by 6 bases, with 19 bases between. The CDR3 is 15 amino acids. The chain's CDR3 is CASSRWGSNGDGYTF. The CDR3 DNA is TGTGCCAGCAGCCGGTGGGGGAGCAACGGGGATGGCTACACCTTC.

The chain combines TRBV5-1 with TRBJ1-6; a possible D gene is TRBD1 (5 bases). Germline V lookup: CDR1 SGHRS, CDR2 YFSETQ. The length of the CDR3 is 17 residues. Trimming cost V 0 bases and J 0 bases, with 10 bases left between them. The CDR3 reads CASSLGRALSYNSPLHF. The DNA for the CDR3 is TGCGCCAGCAGCTTGGGCAGGGCCCTCTCCTATAATTCACCCCTCCACTTT.